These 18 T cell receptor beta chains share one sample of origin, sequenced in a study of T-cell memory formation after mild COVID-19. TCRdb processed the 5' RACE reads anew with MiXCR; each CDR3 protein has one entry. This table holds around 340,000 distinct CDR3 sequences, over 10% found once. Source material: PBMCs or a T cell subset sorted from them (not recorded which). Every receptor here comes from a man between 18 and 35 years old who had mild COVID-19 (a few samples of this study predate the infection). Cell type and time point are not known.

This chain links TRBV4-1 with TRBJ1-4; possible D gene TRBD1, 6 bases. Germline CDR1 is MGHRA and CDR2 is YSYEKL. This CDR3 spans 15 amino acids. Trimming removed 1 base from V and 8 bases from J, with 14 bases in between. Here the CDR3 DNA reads TGCGCCAGCAGCCAAGGCGGACAGTTTTCCGAAAAACTGTTTTTT. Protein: CASSQGGQFSEKLFF.

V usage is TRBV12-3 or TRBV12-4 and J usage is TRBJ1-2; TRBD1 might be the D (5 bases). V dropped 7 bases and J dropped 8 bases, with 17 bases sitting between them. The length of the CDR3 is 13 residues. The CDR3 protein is CASNSPGTRGYTF. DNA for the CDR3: TGTGCCAGCAACTCCCCAGGGACGAGAGGCTACACCTTC.

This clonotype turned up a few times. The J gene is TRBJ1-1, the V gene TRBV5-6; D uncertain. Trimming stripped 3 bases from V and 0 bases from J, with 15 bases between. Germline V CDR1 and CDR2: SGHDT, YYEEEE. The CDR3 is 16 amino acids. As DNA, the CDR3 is TGTGCCAGCAGCTCCCGTGTTAGATTCATGAACACTGAAGCTTTCTTT. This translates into CASSSRVRFMNTEAFF.

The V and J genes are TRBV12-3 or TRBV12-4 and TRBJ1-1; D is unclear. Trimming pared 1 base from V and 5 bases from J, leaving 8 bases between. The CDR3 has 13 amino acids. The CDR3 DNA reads TGTGCCAGCAGTTTAGGCAGGAGTACTGAAGCTTTCTTT. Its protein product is CASSLGRSTEAFF.

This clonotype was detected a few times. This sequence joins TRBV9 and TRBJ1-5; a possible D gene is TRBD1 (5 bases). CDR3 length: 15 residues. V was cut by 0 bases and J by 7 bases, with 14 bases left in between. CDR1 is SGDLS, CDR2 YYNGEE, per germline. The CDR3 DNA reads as TGTGCCAGCAGCGTAGAGCCGGGGCCGGGGCAGCCCCAGCATTTT. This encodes CASSVEPGPGQPQHF. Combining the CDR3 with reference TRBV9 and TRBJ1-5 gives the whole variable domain DSGVTQTPKHLITATGQRVTLRCSPRSGDLSVYWYQQSLDQGLQFLIQYYNGEERAKGNILERFSAQQFPDLHSELNLSSLELGDSALYFCASSVEPGPGQPQHFGDGTRLSIL.

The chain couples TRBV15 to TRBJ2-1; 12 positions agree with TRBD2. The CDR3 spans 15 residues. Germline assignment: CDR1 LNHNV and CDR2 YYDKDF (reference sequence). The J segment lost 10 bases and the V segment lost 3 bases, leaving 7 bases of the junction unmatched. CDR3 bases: TGTGCCACCAGCAGGCTAGCGGGGGGGCTTCAGGAGCAGTTCTTC. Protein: CATSRLAGGLQEQFF.

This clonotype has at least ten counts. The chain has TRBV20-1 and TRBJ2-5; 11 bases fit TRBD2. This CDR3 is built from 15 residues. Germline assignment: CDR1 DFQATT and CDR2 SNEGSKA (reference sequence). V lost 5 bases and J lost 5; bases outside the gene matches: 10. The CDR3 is CSASLSGGARETQYF. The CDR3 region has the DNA TGCAGTGCTTCCCTTAGCGGGGGGGCCCGTGAGACCCAGTACTTC.

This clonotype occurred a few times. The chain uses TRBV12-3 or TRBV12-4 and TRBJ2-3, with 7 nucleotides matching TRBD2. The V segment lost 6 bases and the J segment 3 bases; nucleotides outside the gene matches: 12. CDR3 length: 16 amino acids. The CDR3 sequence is CASRTLDGGITDTQYF. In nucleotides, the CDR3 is TGTGCCAGCAGGACGCTAGACGGGGGGATAACAGATACGCAGTATTTT.

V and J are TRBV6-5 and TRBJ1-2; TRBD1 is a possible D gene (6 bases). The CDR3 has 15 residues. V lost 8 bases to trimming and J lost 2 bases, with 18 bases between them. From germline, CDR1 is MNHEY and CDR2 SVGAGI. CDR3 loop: CASRRRGDTNYGYTF. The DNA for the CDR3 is TGTGCCAGCCGAAGGAGGGGGGATACAAACTATGGCTACACCTTC.

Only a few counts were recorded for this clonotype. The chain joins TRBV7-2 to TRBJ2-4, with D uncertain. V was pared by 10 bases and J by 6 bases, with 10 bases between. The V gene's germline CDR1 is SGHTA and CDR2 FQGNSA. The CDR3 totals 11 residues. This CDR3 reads CATRSGNIQYF. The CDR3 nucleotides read TGTGCCACCCGGTCGGGAAACATTCAGTACTTC.

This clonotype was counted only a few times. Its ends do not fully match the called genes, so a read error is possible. CDR3 in amino acids: CASGLGRVEQFF. As DNA, the CDR3 is TGTGCCAGCGGTTTAGGAAGGGTTGAGCAGTTCTTC. J is TRBJ2-1 and V is TRBV12-3 or TRBV12-4; no reliable D call. CDR3 length: 12 residues.

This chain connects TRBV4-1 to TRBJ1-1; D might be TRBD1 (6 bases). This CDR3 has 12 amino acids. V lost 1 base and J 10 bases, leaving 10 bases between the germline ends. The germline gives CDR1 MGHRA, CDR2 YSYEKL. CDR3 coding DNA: TGCGCCAGCAGCCAAGTGTTAGGGGGAGCTTTCTTT. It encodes CASSQVLGGAFF.

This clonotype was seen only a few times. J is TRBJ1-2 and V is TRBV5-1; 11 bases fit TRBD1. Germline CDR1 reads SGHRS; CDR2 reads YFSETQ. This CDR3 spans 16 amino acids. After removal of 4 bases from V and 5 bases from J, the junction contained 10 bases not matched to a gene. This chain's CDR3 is CASSPGQGARNYGYTF. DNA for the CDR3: TGCGCCAGCAGCCCAGGACAGGGGGCGCGGAATTATGGCTACACCTTC. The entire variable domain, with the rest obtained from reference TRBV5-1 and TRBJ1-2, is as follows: KAGVTQTPRYLIKTRGQQVTLSCSPISGHRSVSWYQQTPGQGLQFLFEYFSETQRNKGNFPGRFSGRQFSNSRSEMNVSTLELGDSALYLCASSPGQGARNYGYTFGSGTRLTVV.

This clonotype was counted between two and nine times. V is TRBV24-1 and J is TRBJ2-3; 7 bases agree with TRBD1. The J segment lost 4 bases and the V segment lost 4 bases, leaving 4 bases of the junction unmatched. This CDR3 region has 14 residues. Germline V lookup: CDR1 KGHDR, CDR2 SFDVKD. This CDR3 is CATSERQGSDTQYF. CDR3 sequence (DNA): TGTGCCACCAGTGAGCGACAGGGTTCAGATACGCAGTATTTT.

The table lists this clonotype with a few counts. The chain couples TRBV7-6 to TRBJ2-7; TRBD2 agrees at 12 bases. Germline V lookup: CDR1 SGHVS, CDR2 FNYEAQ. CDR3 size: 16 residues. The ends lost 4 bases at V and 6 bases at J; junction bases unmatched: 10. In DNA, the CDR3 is TGTGCCAGCAGCTCACCCGGACTAGCGGGGAAAGGCGAGCAGTACTTC. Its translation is CASSSPGLAGKGEQYF.

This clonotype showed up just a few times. The CDR3 DNA sequence: TGTGCCAGCAGTTCGGTCCTGATTGATGAGCAGTTCTTC. This sequence encodes CASSSVLIDEQFF. The gene calls are TRBV28 and TRBJ2-1; D is undetermined. Deletions cut 4 bases from V and 8 bases from J, with 12 bases between. This CDR3 is built from 13 residues. Germline CDR1 MDHEN, CDR2 SYDVKM.

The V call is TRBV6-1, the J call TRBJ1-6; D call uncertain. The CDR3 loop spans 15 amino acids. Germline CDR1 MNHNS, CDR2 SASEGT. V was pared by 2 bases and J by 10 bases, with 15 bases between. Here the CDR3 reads CASSESRAARSPLHF. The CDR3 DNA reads TGTGCCAGCAGTGAAAGTCGGGCCGCTAGATCACCCCTCCACTTT.

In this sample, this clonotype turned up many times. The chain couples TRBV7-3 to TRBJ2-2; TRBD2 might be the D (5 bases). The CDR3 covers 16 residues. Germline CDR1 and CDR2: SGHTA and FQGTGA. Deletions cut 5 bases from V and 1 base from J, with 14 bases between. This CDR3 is CASSPFGELNTGELFF. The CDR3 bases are TGTGCCAGCAGCCCCTTCGGGGAGCTGAACACCGGGGAGCTGTTTTTT.